This T cell receptor (beta chain) was found in a study of T-cell memory formation after mild COVID-19. TCRdb analysed the 5' RACE reads with MiXCR anew, one entry per CDR3 protein. The sample consists of some 130,000 distinct CDR3 sequences, 15% to 20% of them appearing once. CDR3 length equals 18 residues. The junction had 13 bases not matched to a gene; V was cut back by 0 bases and J by 7 bases. CDR1 and CDR2 from the germline V gene are KGHSH and LQKENI. Points from the study as a whole: For second-wave clones that peaked at day 37, SARS-CoV-2 specificity went unverified.

This clonotype came up a few times. Its antigen is not identified. J is TRBJ2-1 and V is TRBV18; 9 nucleotides match TRBD2. Sequenced material: PBMCs or a T cell subset sorted from them (not recorded which). The clonotype was recovered from an adult woman who had mild COVID-19 (a few samples of this study predate the infection). Cell type and time point are not known. The CDR3: CASSPPLLAGSARNEQFF. CDR3 nucleotides: TGTGCCAGCTCACCACCTCTGCTAGCGGGATCCGCCCGAAATGAGCAGTTCTTC.